The 7 T cell receptor beta chains listed next were all sequenced from one sample in a study of T cell repertoires in cytomegalovirus infection. TCRdb recomputed calls from the reads with MiXCR, one row per CDR3 protein. The data show about 700,000 distinct CDR3 sequences, around 30% seen once. No antigen has been assigned to these receptors. This specimen consisted of cultured PBMCs, obtained from culture after CMV antigen stimulation. The receptors were gathered from a human donor in good health (CMV status not recorded). Some clones in this sample may be carry-over from other donors' samples.

The chain combines TRBV7-2 with TRBJ2-1, with TRBD2 matching 8 bases. The V gene's germline CDR1 is SGHTA and CDR2 FQGNSA. The CDR3 is made up of 16 amino acids. V was pared by 4 bases and J by 2 bases, with 7 bases of the junction left unmatched. CDR3 residues: CASSYGRGSPYNEQFF. CDR3 nucleotides: TGTGCCAGCAGCTACGGGAGGGGTTCCCCCTACAATGAGCAGTTCTTC.

The chain employs TRBV20-1 and TRBJ1-5, with D possibly being TRBD1 (6 bases). V was shortened by 6 bases and J by 11 bases, with 23 bases between the two germline ends. The V gene's germline CDR1 is DFQATT and CDR2 SNEGSKA (reference sequence). The CDR3 has 14 residues. The CDR3 DNA is TGCAGTGCCAGCTCCGGGACAAGGGGTAAGGCCCAGCATTTT. It translates to CSASSGTRGKAQHF.

V and J are TRBV4-3 and TRBJ1-1; D unclear. The CDR3 totals 14 residues. Per germline, CDR1 LGHNA and CDR2 YSLEER. Trimming removed 2 bases at V and 10 bases at J, with 17 bases between. CDR3 protein: CASSQNLGGQVAFF. Written as DNA, the CDR3 is TGCGCCAGCAGCCAAAATCTAGGAGGGCAAGTAGCTTTCTTT.

This rearrangement joins TRBV19 to TRBJ1-2; D is possibly TRBD1 (6 bases). V lost 7 bases and J lost 3, with 15 bases in between. Germline CDR1 LNHDA, CDR2 SQIVND (reference sequence). The CDR3 is made up of 14 amino acids. The CDR3 is CASISAGADYGYTF. The CDR3 nucleotides are TGTGCCAGTATCTCCGCAGGGGCGGACTATGGCTACACCTTC. The entire variable domain, with the rest obtained from reference TRBV19 and TRBJ1-2, is as follows: DGGITQSPKYLFRKEGQNVTLSCEQNLNHDAMYWYRQDPGQGLRLIYYSQIVNDFQKGDIAEGYSVSREKKESFPLTVTSAQKNPTAFYLCASISAGADYGYTFGSGTRLTVV.

The chain combines TRBV4-1 with TRBJ2-1; D is perhaps TRBD1 (6 bases). The V end lost 5 bases, the J end lost 5 bases, and 16 bases lay between the germline ends. The germline gives CDR1 MGHRA, CDR2 YSYEKL. The CDR3 has 15 amino acids. The CDR3 coding sequence is TGCGCCAGCAGCGATTTTGGACAGTCCAACAATGAGCAGTTCTTC. Its translation is CASSDFGQSNNEQFF.

This clonotype appeared a few times. The chain recombines TRBV27 with TRBJ2-1, with D possibly called TRBD1 or TRBD2 (5 bases each). CDR1 and CDR2 (germline): MNHEY, SMNVEV (reference sequence). This CDR3 is 13 amino acids long. The ends were cut back, 8 bases at V and 3 bases at J, with 11 bases in the middle. Here the CDR3 DNA reads TGTGCCAGCCGGGGCCAGGGCTACAATGAGCAGTTCTTC. As protein: CASRGQGYNEQFF.

For this clonotype: This CDR3 is missing its conserved last phenylalanine or tryptophan, likely due to a read error. No DNA is shown, since the ends of the CDR3 on it are uncertain; the CDR3 is the one TCRdb lists. The chain is built from TRBV11-3 and TRBJ1-1; TRBD1 was called by the table and not checked on the DNA. The CDR3 length equals 12 residues, ends included. Germline V gene sequence: CDR1 SGHNT, CDR2 YENEEA. The CDR3 sequence: CASSLVAQGVGS.